Listed here are 27 T cell receptor beta chains from one sample, sequenced in a study of cytomegalovirus exposure and HLA in healthy donors. It was with 60 Vbeta and 13 Jbeta primers that the PCR ran. The assay was immunoSEQ multiplex PCR, and TCRdb's table has in-frame clones only and misses some. The data show 100,000 to 140,000 clones, with 77% seen just once and 4% to 5% held by the top ten. Sequenced: PBMCs. These TCRs come from a male donor in good health and CMV-seronegative.

This sequence joins TRBV14 and TRBJ2-1; TRBD1 agrees at 9 bases. Losses at the gene ends were 6 bases for V and 9 bases for J; bases not matched to a gene: 6. The length of the CDR3 is 13 residues. Per the germline V gene, CDR1 is SGHDN and CDR2 is FVKESK. CDR3 loop: CASRPQGAPEQFF. Here the CDR3 DNA reads TGTGCCAGCAGGCCACAGGGGGCGCCTGAGCAGTTCTTC.

The chain links TRBV28 to TRBJ2-7, with 9 bases lining up with TRBD2. J lost 2 bases, V lost 5 bases, and 7 bases had no gene match. The CDR3 spans 15 residues. The germline V gene encodes CDR1 MDHEN and CDR2 SYDVKM. The CDR3 nucleotides are TGTGCCAGCAGTCCGAGCGGGAGGAATCCCTACGAGCAGTACTTC. Its translation: CASSPSGRNPYEQYF.

The chain combines TRBV27 with TRBJ2-6, with D perhaps TRBD1 (6 bases). The CDR3 loop spans 16 amino acids. Germline V gene lookup returns CDR1 MNHEY and CDR2 SMNVEV (reference sequence). V was pared by 10 bases and J by 3 bases, with 19 bases between. The CDR3 DNA reads as TGTGCCACCTCGGGCAGGGGCCGGCTTGGGGCCAACGTCCTGACTTTC. Amino acid sequence: CATSGRGRLGANVLTF.

This chain connects TRBV6-5 to TRBJ2-1, with D perhaps TRBD2 (6 bases). Germline CDR1 MNHEY, CDR2 SVGAGI. The CDR3 contains 15 residues. Trimming shortened V by 0 bases and J by 5 bases, and 11 bases separated the two germline ends. CDR3 sequence: CASSYSPSANNEQFF. The CDR3 coding sequence is TGTGCCAGCAGTTACTCTCCTAGCGCGAACAATGAGCAGTTCTTC.

The chain employs TRBV10-1 and TRBJ2-7, with 8 bases fitting TRBD1. CDR3 size: 13 residues. V lost 4 bases to trimming and J lost 3 bases; unmatched junction nucleotides: 2. Germline V gene data show CDR1 as WNHNN and CDR2 as SYGVQD (reference sequence). CDR3: CASSGDRGYEQYF. CDR3 in DNA: TGCGCCAGCAGTGGAGACAGGGGCTACGAGCAGTACTTC.

The chain recombines TRBV7-2 with TRBJ2-7, with no clear D. The CDR3 has 11 amino acids. Germline V gene sequence: CDR1 SGHTA, CDR2 FQGNSA. Trimming stripped 4 bases from V and 4 bases from J, with 5 bases between. CDR3 region: CASSSRYEQYF. DNA of the CDR3: TGTGCCAGCAGCTCTCGGTACGAGCAGTACTTC.

The chain recombines TRBV4-1 with TRBJ2-1, with D possibly matching TRBD1 (7 bases). The germline CDR1 and CDR2 sequences are MGHRA and YSYEKL. The CDR3 sequence is 15 residues long. V lost 1 base and J lost 8, with 15 bases in between. The CDR3 sequence: CASSQVGRGEDEQFF. As DNA, the CDR3 is TGCGCCAGCAGCCAAGTGGGCAGGGGGGAAGATGAGCAGTTCTTC.

This chain connects TRBV25-1 to TRBJ2-7, with D hard to call. Trimming pared 2 bases from V and 3 bases from J, leaving 5 bases between. Germline V gives CDR1 MGHDK, CDR2 SYGVNS. This CDR3 region has 12 residues. The CDR3 region is CASSEGGYEQYF. CDR3 nucleotide sequence: TGTGCCAGCAGTGAAGGCGGCTACGAGCAGTACTTC.

The chain has TRBV7-9 and TRBJ2-1; TRBD2 is a possible D gene (6 bases). V shed 2 bases and J shed 8 bases, with 13 bases lying between them. Germline CDR1 SEHNR, CDR2 FQNEAQ (reference sequence). The CDR3 loop spans 14 amino acids. CDR3: CASSLLTGVHEQFF. The DNA of the CDR3 is TGTGCCAGCAGCTTACTAACGGGAGTTCATGAGCAGTTCTTC.

This chain joins TRBV7-8 and TRBJ1-1; TRBD1 aligns across 9 bases. Trimming took 7 bases from V and 1 from J; bases not matched to a gene: 10. Germline values: CDR1 SGHVS, CDR2 FQNEAQ. This CDR3 comprises 16 residues. As DNA, the CDR3 is TGTGCCAGCACTCAAGGCCCGGACAGGGGGAACACTGAAGCTTTCTTT. Its translation is CASTQGPDRGNTEAFF.

This clone was counted once. The V call is TRBV7-6, the J call TRBJ1-4; D gene uncertain. V was clipped by 5 bases and J by 5 bases, with 12 bases between them. Germline CDR1 is SGHVS and CDR2 is FNYEAQ. CDR3 length: 14 amino acids. The CDR3 DNA reads as TGTGCCAGCAGCCCCGGGGTGGCCAATGAAAAACTGTTTTTT. Its translation: CASSPGVANEKLFF.

The chain employs TRBV30 and TRBJ1-4, with D possibly TRBD1 on 5 matching bases. V was pared by 3 bases and J by 10 bases, with 15 bases between. Germline CDR1 is GTSNPN and CDR2 is SVGIG (reference sequence). CDR3 length: 13 amino acids. The chain's CDR3 is CAWSAGGERKLFF. The CDR3 bases are TGTGCCTGGAGCGCGGGGGGGGAAAGAAAACTGTTTTTT.

This chain's CDR3 is CASSDRVWTYPNEQYF. In nucleotides, the CDR3 is TGTGCCAGCAGTGACCGAGTGTGGACTTATCCTAACGAGCAGTACTTC. The chain joins TRBV6-1 to TRBJ2-7, with TRBD2 as a possible D gene (5 bases). There are 16 residues in the CDR3. Germline-derived CDR1 and CDR2 are MNHNS and SASEGT. Trimming left V 3 bases short and J 5 bases short, with 20 bases between.

This clone was found a few times. The J gene is TRBJ2-7, the V gene TRBV5-3, with 8 bases lining up with TRBD2. TRBV5-3 is an open reading frame whose function is uncertain. The CDR3 runs to 16 residues. The V gene end was trimmed by 0 bases and the J gene end by 2 bases; junction bases not matched to a gene: 7. The CDR3 coding sequence is TGTGCCAGAAGCTTGGCGGGCGGGAGGACGCCCTACGAGCAGTACTTC. Encoded protein: CARSLAGGRTPYEQYF.

A few counts support this clone. The gene calls are TRBV27 and TRBJ2-1, with 8 bases aligning to TRBD2. The germline V gene has CDR1 MNHEY and CDR2 SMNVEV (reference sequence). This CDR3 contains 15 residues. V trimming: 6 bases; J trimming: 12 bases; junction bases outside the gene matches: 16. CDR3 nucleotide sequence: TGTGCCAGCAGCTCCGGGACTAGTGGAGTATTCGGGCAGTTCTTC. Translated, it gives CASSSGTSGVFGQFF.

This clone was seen a handful of times. The V call is TRBV27, the J call TRBJ2-7; 10 bases are a match to TRBD1. Germline assignment: CDR1 MNHEY and CDR2 SMNVEV (reference sequence). J was trimmed by 1 base and V by 5 bases; bases with no gene match: 17. The CDR3 extends over 19 amino acids. For the CDR3, the DNA is TGTGCCAGCAGTCACTCCGCGGGACAGGGGCCCTCCTGGTCCTACGAGCAGTACTTC. It translates to CASSHSAGQGPSWSYEQYF.

This sequence joins TRBV4-1 and TRBJ2-7; TRBD2 might be the D (5 bases). This CDR3 contains 13 residues. Trimming took 3 bases from V and 3 from J, leaving 9 bases between them. The germline V gene has CDR1 MGHRA and CDR2 YSYEKL. The CDR3 DNA follows: TGCGCCAGCAGCCAGGGAGCTCGCTACGAGCAGTACTTC. It is translated as CASSQGARYEQYF.

The J gene is TRBJ1-2, the V gene TRBV7-9, with 7 bases that match TRBD1. This CDR3 region has 13 residues. The germline V gene encodes CDR1 SEHNR and CDR2 FQNEAQ (reference sequence). Unmatched junction bases numbered 8, after V lost 5 bases and J lost 8 bases. CDR3 region: CASSLQGVGGYTF. The CDR3 coding sequence is TGTGCCAGCAGCCTCCAGGGGGTCGGAGGCTACACCTTC.

This clone has more than one count but fewer than ten. The V gene is TRBV7-9, the J gene TRBJ2-1; 13 bases map to TRBD2. The germline V gene encodes CDR1 SEHNR and CDR2 FQNEAQ (reference sequence). There are 15 residues in the CDR3. V gave up 4 bases and J gave up 6 bases; unmatched junction bases: 3. Here the CDR3 reads CASSWTSGSLNEQFF. DNA of the CDR3: TGTGCCAGCAGCTGGACTAGCGGGAGTCTCAATGAGCAGTTCTTC.

The rearrangement uses TRBV4-1 and TRBJ1-1; TRBD1 agrees at 7 bases. The CDR3 is made up of 14 amino acids. V dropped 2 bases and J dropped 6; count of bases not matched to a gene: 6. Looked up from germline, CDR1 is MGHRA and CDR2 is YSYEKL. CDR3 protein: CASSQLPTGPEAFF. The CDR3 DNA sequence: TGCGCCAGCAGCCAATTACCGACAGGGCCTGAAGCTTTCTTT.

The chain links TRBV19 to TRBJ2-1; a possible D gene is TRBD1 (5 bases). The CDR3 loop spans 14 amino acids. The V and J ends lost 6 bases and 8 bases respectively, with 17 bases between them. Germline values: CDR1 LNHDA, CDR2 SQIVND (reference sequence). CDR3 loop: CASSWGNTVDEQFF. The CDR3 DNA reads as TGTGCCAGTAGCTGGGGCAATACGGTCGATGAGCAGTTCTTC.

Regarding this clone: Its ends do not fully match the called genes, so a read error is possible. J is TRBJ2-6 and V is TRBV27, with TRBD1 matching over 9 bases. This CDR3 has 18 amino acids. CDR1 and CDR2 (germline): MNHEY, SMNVEV (reference sequence). The CDR3: CAGRPTGGPWSGANVLTF. The CDR3 coding sequence is TGTGCCGGCAGACCTACAGGGGGCCCCTGGTCTGGGGCCAACGTCCTGACTTTC.

This clone occurred a few times. The chain employs TRBV19 and TRBJ1-2; D gene uncertain. V gave up 5 bases and J gave up 4 bases, with 20 bases separating them. The CDR3 spans 16 residues. Germline loops: CDR1 LNHDA, CDR2 SQIVND (reference sequence). This CDR3 is CASSPHRIMLVYGYTF. For the CDR3, the DNA is TGTGCCAGTAGTCCCCACAGAATAATGCTGGTCTATGGCTACACCTTC.

The chain combines TRBV18 with TRBJ1-1, with D unclear. Germline V lookup: CDR1 KGHSH, CDR2 LQKENI. Between the trimmed V and J ends, which lost 0 bases and 5 bases, there was a span of 7 bases. The CDR3 is made up of 13 amino acids. CDR3 sequence reads: CASSPPGRTEAFF. The DNA of the CDR3 is TGTGCCAGCTCACCACCAGGGAGGACTGAAGCTTTCTTT.

The CDR3 DNA reads TGTGCCATCAGTGAGTCGATGGGGAGGGCCACTGAAGCTTTCTTT. It translates to CAISESMGRATEAFF. This rearrangement joins TRBV10-3 to TRBJ1-1; D ambiguous. V was trimmed by 0 bases and J by 4 bases, leaving 12 bases between them. Germline loops: CDR1 ENHRY, CDR2 SYGVKD. The CDR3 runs 15 residues.

CDR3 loop: CASRGRGRDTEAFF. CDR3 nucleotides: TGTGCCAGCAGGGGCAGGGGACGGGACACTGAAGCTTTCTTT. This chain connects TRBV21-1 to TRBJ1-1; the D segment call TRBD1 is taken from the table without a DNA check. TRBV21-1 is marked as a pseudogene. CDR3 length: 14 residues.

This clone was seen a handful of times. The gene calls are TRBV4-1 and TRBJ2-1; TRBD2 might be the D (6 bases). The length of the CDR3 is 15 residues. Germline CDR1 reads MGHRA; CDR2 reads YSYEKL. V dropped 4 bases and J dropped 1 base, with 11 bases sitting between them. CDR3: CASSPGLGSYNEQFF. In DNA form, the CDR3 reads TGCGCCAGCAGCCCGGGACTGGGTTCCTACAATGAGCAGTTCTTC.